The sequence of this TCR beta chain was determined in a study of siplizumab effects on memory and regulatory T cells. This clone has only one observation. Trimming removed 3 bases from V and 17 bases from J; junction bases left unmatched: 6. Germline CDR1 and CDR2: KGHSH and LQKENI. This CDR3 is built from 11 residues. The table came from immunoSEQ multiplex PCR; TCRdb's copy has only in-frame clones and leaves some out. The sample records 100,000 or so clones, roughly 93% being singletons. The V gene is TRBV18, the J gene TRBJ1-4; TRBD1 matches 7 bases. This TCR came from a human donor in good health. Sequencing was done on a sample of non-Treg CD4+ T cells sorted from blood. The CDR3 nucleotides read TGTGCCAGCTCACCGCGGGACAGTAGCTTTTTT. Translating gives CASSPRDSSFF.